This is a list of T cell receptor beta chains from one sample in a study of neoadjuvant anti-PD-1 for oral cavity cancer. Assay used: immunoSEQ multiplex PCR; TCRdb lists only in-frame clones, some missing. Found here are tens of thousands of clones, more than 65% of them singletons; the top ten hold just over 2.5%. Specimen: PBMCs, collected before nivolumab (anti-PD-1) treatment. The receptor source for this set is a person between 35 and 79 years old with oral cavity squamous cell carcinoma. Both conserved end residues are part of each CDR3. The D gene is left open where the match is weak. The size entry is marked missing in some rows and otherwise reads once, few, many or a size class.

v_gene: TRBV4-1; j_gene: TRBJ1-4; d_gene: TRBD1; abundance: NA; CDR3nt: TGCGCCAGCAGCCACGGGACAGGGGTTGAAAAACTGTTTTTT; CDR3aa: CASSHGTGVEKLFF
v_gene: TRBV7-9; j_gene: TRBJ1-1; d_gene: TRBD1; abundance: NA; CDR3nt: TGTGCCAGCAGCTTAGGGACAGGGCAAGGCCATGAAGCTTTCTTT; CDR3aa: CASSLGTGQGHEAFF
v_gene: TRBV28; j_gene: TRBJ1-1; d_gene: NA; abundance: NA; CDR3nt: TGTGCCAGCACCCTGGGGTTGGGGGTGAACACTGAAGCTTTCTTT; CDR3aa: CASTLGLGVNTEAFF
v_gene: TRBV7-2; j_gene: TRBJ2-7; d_gene: TRBD1; abundance: NA; CDR3nt: TGTGCCAGCAGCGCACAGGGGAACGAGCAGTACTTC; CDR3aa: CASSAQGNEQYF
v_gene: TRBV9; j_gene: TRBJ2-1; d_gene: TRBD2; abundance: NA; CDR3nt: TGTGCCAGCAGCGTAGTGGCGGGAGAAACCTACAATGAGCAGTTCTTC; CDR3aa: CASSVVAGETYNEQFF
v_gene: TRBV6-5; j_gene: TRBJ1-5; d_gene: NA; abundance: NA; CDR3nt: TGTGCCAGCAGTTACCAGGGACCGGACAGCAATCAGCCCCAGCATTTT; CDR3aa: CASSYQGPDSNQPQHF
v_gene: TRBV18; j_gene: TRBJ2-3; d_gene: NA; abundance: NA; CDR3nt: TGTGCCAGCTCACCACGGAGGGGTGGCACAGATACGCAGTATTTT; CDR3aa: CASSPRRGGTDTQYF
v_gene: TRBV10-2; j_gene: TRBJ1-2; d_gene: NA; abundance: NA; CDR3nt: TGCGCCAGCAGTCCAGAAAACTATGGCTACACCTTC; CDR3aa: CASSPENYGYTF
v_gene: TRBV5-1; j_gene: TRBJ2-1; d_gene: NA; abundance: once; CDR3nt: TGCGCCAGCACCTTTTGGGAGGGGGCGAGTGAGCAGTTCTTC; CDR3aa: CASTFWEGASEQFF
v_gene: TRBV30; j_gene: TRBJ2-3; d_gene: NA; abundance: NA; CDR3nt: TGTGCCTGGAATAAGGATGGCACAGATACGCAGTATTTT; CDR3aa: CAWNKDGTDTQYF
v_gene: TRBV7-9; j_gene: TRBJ1-4; d_gene: NA; abundance: few; CDR3nt: TGTGCCAGCAGCTTGGACTCCCCGGGCGGAAAACTGTTTTTT; CDR3aa: CASSLDSPGGKLFF
v_gene: TRBV28; j_gene: TRBJ2-5; d_gene: NA; abundance: once; CDR3nt: TGTGCCAGCAGCTCCCCCCGGGGTGGGACCCGGGAGACCCAGTACTTC; CDR3aa: CASSSPRGGTRETQYF
v_gene: TRBV12-5; j_gene: TRBJ1-5; d_gene: NA; abundance: NA; CDR3nt: TGTGCTAGTGGTCTCTCTACAGGGACGAGTAGCAATCAGCCCCAGCATTTT; CDR3aa: CASGLSTGTSSNQPQHF
v_gene: TRBV5-8; j_gene: TRBJ2-2; d_gene: NA; abundance: NA; CDR3nt: TGTGCCAGCAGCCCCGGGACACTCAACACCGGGGAGCTGTTTTTT; CDR3aa: CASSPGTLNTGELFF
v_gene: TRBV10-3; j_gene: TRBJ2-3; d_gene: NA; abundance: NA; CDR3nt: TGTGCCATCAGTGAGTCGGAAGCCACGCAGTATTTT; CDR3aa: CAISESEATQYF
v_gene: TRBV28; j_gene: TRBJ1-5; d_gene: NA; abundance: NA; CDR3nt: TGTGCCAGCAGTGGCCAGGGTTATCAGCCCCAGCATTTT; CDR3aa: CASSGQGYQPQHF